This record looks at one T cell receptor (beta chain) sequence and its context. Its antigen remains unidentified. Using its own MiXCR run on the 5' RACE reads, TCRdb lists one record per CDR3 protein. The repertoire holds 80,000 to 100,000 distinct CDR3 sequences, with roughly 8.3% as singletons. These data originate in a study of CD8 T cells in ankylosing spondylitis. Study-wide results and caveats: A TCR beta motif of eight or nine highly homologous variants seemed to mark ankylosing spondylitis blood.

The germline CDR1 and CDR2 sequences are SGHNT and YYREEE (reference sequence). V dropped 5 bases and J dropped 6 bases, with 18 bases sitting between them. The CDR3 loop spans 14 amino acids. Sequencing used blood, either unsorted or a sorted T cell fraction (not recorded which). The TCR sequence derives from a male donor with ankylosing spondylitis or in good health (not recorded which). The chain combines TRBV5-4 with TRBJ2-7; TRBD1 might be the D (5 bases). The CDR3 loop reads CASSPGLGASEQYF. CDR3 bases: TGTGCCAGCAGTCCTGGTCTAGGGGCTTCCGAGCAGTACTTC.